Given below is one TCR beta chain in context. Its antigen is not known. V was trimmed by 3 bases and J by 1 base, leaving 12 bases between them. Germline CDR1 reads LGHNA; CDR2 reads YSLEER. The CDR3 is 15 amino acids. The source of the sample is a study of T cell responses to AZD1222 COVID-19 vaccine. Study results and limitations: Donor demographics were predominantly white British with a female majority; clonal diversity may be underestimated. Spike was spanned by vaccine-associated CD4 TCRs, with dominance at 160-218 and 743-854. The number of AZD1222 recipients seropositive at baseline was only 6 or 7.

Only in-frame clones appear in the TCRdb table, and some are missing; sequencing was by immunoSEQ multiplex PCR. The sample shows 100,000 to 120,000 clones, nearly 90% of them seen only once. The sequence was collected from an adult in good health. This sequence joins TRBV4-3 and TRBJ1-2; D is unresolved. Material: peripheral blood, obtained on day 0 of AZD1222 vaccination. The CDR3 protein is CASSHIRGRNYGYTF. For the CDR3, the DNA is TGCGCCAGCAGCCACATTAGAGGACGTAACTATGGCTACACCTTC.